Below are 9 T cell receptor beta chains sequenced from a single sample in a study of blood T cell repertoires in COVID-19. Repertoires were generated with immunoSEQ multiplex PCR, while TCRdb's copy carries only in-frame clones and drops some. The table includes some 260,000 clones, approximately 88% detected once. The sample was peripheral blood. The receptors were sampled from a woman in her 30s with COVID-19, enrolled during active disease.

Of note for this clone: The identical CDR3 is also encoded by other nucleotide sequences in the sample. The V and J genes are TRBV11-2 and TRBJ1-4; D is uncertain. In germline, CDR1 is SGHAT, CDR2 FQNNGV. The CDR3 extends over 15 amino acids. Trimming took 1 base from V and 0 from J, leaving 6 bases between them. The CDR3: CASSLGPATNEKLFF. CDR3 DNA sequence: TGTGCCAGCAGCTTAGGTCCAGCAACTAATGAAAAACTGTTTTTT. Variable domain in full (rest from reference TRBV11-2 and TRBJ1-4): EAGVAQSPRYKIIEKRQSVAFWCNPISGHATLYWYQQILGQGPKLLIQFQNNGVVDDSQLPKDRFSAERLKGVDSTLKIQPAKLEDSAVYLCASSLGPATNEKLFFGSGTQLSVL.

The chain has TRBV2 and TRBJ1-2; 8 bases are a match to TRBD1. Germline CDR1 is SNHLY and CDR2 is FYNNEI. Unmatched junction bases numbered 7, after V lost 6 bases and J lost 7 bases. The CDR3 is 13 amino acids. The CDR3 DNA sequence: TGTGCCAGCAGGATCGGACAGGGAGGTGGCTACACCTTC. Its translation: CASRIGQGGGYTF. Looking up the rest from reference TRBV2 and TRBJ1-2 gives the full variable domain: EPEVTQTPSHQVTQMGQEVILRCVPISNHLYFYWYRQILGQKVEFLVSFYNNEISEKSEIFDDQFSVERPDGSNFTLKIRSTKLEDSAMYFCASRIGQGGGYTFGSGTRLTVV.

This chain connects TRBV28 to TRBJ1-2; D is unclear. The CDR3 covers 13 residues. Germline V gives CDR1 MDHEN, CDR2 SYDVKM. Trimming stripped 3 bases from V and 4 bases from J, with 9 bases between. This CDR3 is CASSLGRPYGYTF. CDR3 nucleotides: TGTGCCAGCAGTTTGGGCAGGCCCTATGGCTACACCTTC.

In its sample, this clone was seen a few times. Here the CDR3 reads CASSQDPGWTSPYTGELFF. DNA for the CDR3: TGTGCCAGCAGCCAAGATCCCGGATGGACTAGCCCCTACACCGGGGAGCTGTTTTTT. This chain connects TRBV3-1 (or the pseudogene TRBV3-2) to TRBJ2-2; 8 nucleotides match TRBD2. Germline CDR1 reads LGHDT; CDR2 reads YNNKEL (reference sequence). This CDR3 has 19 amino acids. V gave up 0 bases and J gave up 3 bases; unmatched junction bases: 12.

This sequence joins TRBV6-2 or TRBV6-3 and TRBJ2-1; the D gene is possibly TRBD1 (5 bases). The CDR3 has 14 amino acids. Germline loops: CDR1 MNHEY, CDR2 SVGEGT. The V end lost 2 bases, the J end lost 2 bases, and 7 bases lay between the germline ends. The CDR3 DNA is TGTGCCAGCAGTTACGGGGCTCCCTACAATGAGCAGTTCTTC. Translation gives CASSYGAPYNEQFF.

V and J are TRBV7-2 and TRBJ2-6, with 11 bases fitting TRBD1. CDR3 length equals 18 residues. Germline trimming cut 5 bases from V and 2 bases from J; bases unmatched to any gene: 8. Germline values: CDR1 SGHTA, CDR2 FQGNSA. The CDR3 spells CASSHPRTGGAGANVLTF. The CDR3 DNA reads TGTGCCAGCAGCCATCCCCGGACAGGGGGCGCTGGGGCCAACGTCCTGACTTTC.

The genes are TRBV7-9 and TRBJ1-2, with D tentatively TRBD1 (6 bases). CDR1 and CDR2 (germline): SEHNR, FQNEAQ (reference sequence). V lost 4 bases, J lost 5 bases, and 20 bases lay in between. This CDR3 is 16 amino acids long. The CDR3 DNA reads TGTGCCAGCAGCTCGAAACTCAGGGGCTCCGATTATGGCTACACCTTC. It specifies CASSSKLRGSDYGYTF.

This chain links TRBV28 with TRBJ2-7, with TRBD2 matching 9 bases. Germline V gene sequence: CDR1 MDHEN, CDR2 SYDVKM. There are 15 residues in the CDR3. The junction had 11 bases not matched to a gene; V was cut back by 4 bases and J by 7 bases. CDR3 in DNA: TGTGCCAGCAGTTCCGGGCTAGCGGGACCACGGGAGCAGTACGTC. Amino acid sequence: CASSSGLAGPREQYV.

The chain combines TRBV18 with TRBJ2-7, with 9 bases lining up with TRBD2. The germline gives CDR1 KGHSH, CDR2 LQKENI. J gave up 3 bases and V 5 bases, and 5 bases lay outside the gene matches. CDR3 length equals 14 residues. The CDR3 here is CASSTSSGIYEQYV. CDR3 sequence (DNA): TGTGCCAGCTCAACATCTAGCGGGATCTACGAGCAGTACGTC.